The 11 T cell receptor beta chains listed next were all sequenced from one sample in a study of OX40 agonist ivuxolimab in advanced cancers. Method: immunoSEQ multiplex PCR; TCRdb's copy keeps in-frame clones and lacks some. The sample yields about 73,000 clones, about 94% seen once. The specimen comprised CD4+ or CD8+ T cells sorted from blood, sampled in a trial of the OX40 agonist ivuxolimab. The receptor set was obtained from an adult with an advanced solid tumor such as melanoma, head and neck, liver or kidney cancer.

The chain uses TRBV5-1 and TRBJ2-6; TRBD1 agrees at 8 bases. The V segment lost 2 bases and the J segment 4 bases; nucleotides outside the gene matches: 11. From germline, CDR1 is SGHRS and CDR2 YFSETQ. This CDR3 has 18 residues. The DNA for the CDR3 is TGCGCCAGCAGCTTCTACCCCCAGGGGGCAGGCGGGGCCAACGTCCTGACTTTC. Translated: CASSFYPQGAGGANVLTF. Supplemented by reference TRBV5-1 and TRBJ2-6, the full variable domain reads KAGVTQTPRYLIKTRGQQVTLSCSPISGHRSVSWYQQTPGQGLQFLFEYFSETQRNKGNFPGRFSGRQFSNSRSEMNVSTLELGDSALYLCASSFYPQGAGGANVLTFGAGSRLTVL.

This chain links TRBV5-6 with TRBJ2-7, with D possibly being TRBD2 (6 bases). Germline CDR1 is SGHDT and CDR2 is YYEEEE. The CDR3 runs to 17 residues. The ends were cut back, 3 bases at V and 5 bases at J, with 24 bases in the middle. The CDR3 DNA reads as TGTGCCAGCAGCTGGGGGGTTAGCGGACCGCTGAGGAACGAGCAGTACTTC. This encodes CASSWGVSGPLRNEQYF.

This chain uses TRBV27 with TRBJ1-5; D is unclear. The CDR3 has 14 residues. V gave up 1 base and J gave up 5 bases, with 9 bases separating them. Germline lookup yields CDR1 MNHEY and CDR2 SMNVEV (reference sequence). The CDR3 spells CASSLWGVDQPQHF. The CDR3 region has the DNA TGTGCCAGCAGTTTATGGGGAGTAGATCAGCCCCAGCATTTT.

V and J are TRBV10-2 and TRBJ2-3; tentatively, D is TRBD2 (5 bases). V lost 1 base to trimming and J lost 3 bases, with 14 bases between them. Germline V gene sequence: CDR1 WSHSY, CDR2 SAAADI. There are 16 residues in the CDR3. The CDR3 DNA sequence: TGCGCCAGCAGTGAGTGGCTAGCCGGTGGGACAGATACGCAGTATTTT. It yields the protein CASSEWLAGGTDTQYF.

The chain uses TRBV12-2 and TRBJ2-1; the D call in the table, TRBD1, was not verified against the DNA. TRBV12-2 is described as a pseudogene. CDR3 length equals 16 residues. In nucleotides, the CDR3 is TGTGCAAGTCGCTTAGCCTTCCAGGGGGCCAGGAATGAGCAGTTCTTC. Protein product: CASRLAFQGARNEQFF.

This chain uses TRBV6-5 with TRBJ2-2; 7 bases align to TRBD1. This CDR3 is 13 amino acids long. Losses at the gene ends were 4 bases for V and 5 bases for J; bases not matched to a gene: 1. Germline loops: CDR1 MNHEY, CDR2 SVGAGI. CDR3 in amino acids: CASSLQGTGELFF. DNA for the CDR3: TGTGCCAGCAGTTTACAGGGGACCGGGGAGCTGTTTTTT.

The chain combines TRBV7-9 with TRBJ2-5, with D unclear. The J call may be incorrect, as the DNA end agrees better with TRBJ2-7. CDR3 length: 15 residues. CDR1 and CDR2 from the germline V gene are SEHNR and FQNEAQ (reference sequence). CDR3 residues: CASSLKGPSSYEQYF. The CDR3 DNA follows: TGTGCCAGCAGCTTAAAGGGCCCCAGCTCCTACGAGCAGTACTTC.

This chain uses TRBV6-6 with TRBJ2-3; TRBD1 aligns across 11 bases. This CDR3 has 15 amino acids. The trim removed 6 bases at V and 6 bases at J, leaving 8 bases unmatched. Germline-derived CDR1 and CDR2 are MNHNY and SVGAGI (reference sequence). The CDR3 region has the DNA TGTGCCAGCAGACCGGGACAGGGGGAAGGGGATACGCAGTATTTT. This sequence encodes CASRPGQGEGDTQYF.

The gene calls are TRBV7-9 and TRBJ1-2, with D maybe TRBD1 (6 bases). Germline V gene lookup returns CDR1 SEHNR and CDR2 FQNEAQ (reference sequence). Trimming pared 5 bases from V and 4 bases from J, leaving 14 bases between. The CDR3 has 14 amino acids. The CDR3 DNA reads TGTGCCAGCAGCCCGCAGACAGGCGGCTATGGCTACACCTTC. The encoded protein is CASSPQTGGYGYTF.

This chain links TRBV2 with TRBJ2-3; TRBD2 matches 13 bases. Per the germline V gene, CDR1 is SNHLY and CDR2 is FYNNEI. V dropped 0 bases and J dropped 4; count of bases not matched to a gene: 13. The CDR3 spans 20 residues. The CDR3 sequence is CASSEARTSGRGQGPDTQYF. DNA for the CDR3: TGTGCCAGCAGTGAAGCACGGACTAGCGGGAGAGGTCAGGGCCCAGATACGCAGTATTTT.

V and J are TRBV4-1 and TRBJ2-5; 13 bases align to TRBD2. The CDR3 loop spans 16 amino acids. The ends lost 4 bases at V and 3 bases at J; junction bases unmatched: 5. CDR1 MGHRA and CDR2 YSYEKL come from the germline V gene. The chain's CDR3 is CASSPVGTSGKETQYF. CDR3 DNA: TGCGCCAGCAGCCCGGTCGGGACTAGCGGGAAAGAGACCCAGTACTTC.